These 7 T cell receptor beta chains share one sample of origin, sequenced in a study of regulatory T cells in long-lasting Graves disease. Time point described: newly diagnosed GD, antithyroid drugs for less than 3 months. PBMCs were the source of the RNA used for TCR sequencing. According to the study, TCR beta libraries were built with iRepertoire HTBI primers and CDR3-region Arm-PCR. Via MiXCR, TCRdb re-called the multiplex PCR reads, giving one row per CDR3 protein. The sample includes roughly 420,000 distinct CDR3 sequences, approximately 16% seen only once; the top ten take roughly a tenth. The data also belong to a second study, concerning T cells in Graves' hyperthyroidism and ophthalmopathy.

Sequenced here: peripheral blood mononuclear cells (PBMCs), sampled at new diagnosis, from a patient treated with antithyroid drugs. The receptors stem from a woman between 25 and 40 years old with Graves disease.

V usage is TRBV20-1 and J usage is TRBJ2-5, with 10 bases matching TRBD1. Germline CDR1 reads DFQATT; CDR2 reads SNEGSKA (reference sequence). Unmatched junction bases numbered 10, after V lost 5 bases and J lost 4 bases. This CDR3 has 15 amino acids. The CDR3 is CSARWTGGSRETQYF. The CDR3 DNA is TGCAGTGCTCGGTGGACAGGGGGTTCTCGAGAGACCCAGTACTTC.

V usage is TRBV29-1 and J usage is TRBJ2-1; 9 positions agree with TRBD2. Germline V CDR1 and CDR2: SQVTM, ANQGSEA. After removal of 1 base from V and 2 bases from J, the junction contained 3 bases not matched to a gene. There are 15 residues in the CDR3. CDR3 sequence (DNA): TGCAGCGTTGAAGGCGGGAGGGCCGCCTACAATGAGCAGTTCTTC. It yields the protein CSVEGGRAAYNEQFF.

This chain connects TRBV20-1 to TRBJ1-2; D is perhaps TRBD1 (6 bases). The CDR3 runs 13 residues. Trimming stripped 5 bases from V and 0 bases from J, with 10 bases between. Germline CDR1 DFQATT, CDR2 SNEGSKA (reference sequence). CDR3 DNA: TGCAGTGCTGGGACAAACACTAACTATGGCTACACCTTC. It is translated as CSAGTNTNYGYTF.

As regards this clonotype: At one of its ends the junction is not consistent with the germline gene, which may arise from a read error. CDR3 region: CASSYSGRGSNTEAFF. The CDR3 DNA reads as TGTGCCAGCAGTTACTCAGGCAGGGGTTCGAACACTGAAGCTTTCTTT. The V gene is TRBV6-4, the J gene TRBJ1-1, with D possibly matching TRBD1 (6 bases). Germline-derived CDR1 and CDR2 are MRHNA and SNTAGT. The CDR3 runs 16 residues.

This clonotype was counted at least ten times. The chain is built from TRBV3-1 and TRBJ2-1, with TRBD2 identical over 7 bases. V was clipped by 1 base and J by 5 bases; unmatched bases: 5. The CDR3 contains 15 residues. The germline gives CDR1 LGHDT, CDR2 YNNKEL (reference sequence). This chain's CDR3 is CASSQALAVNNEQFF. Written as DNA, the CDR3 is TGTGCCAGCAGCCAAGCGCTAGCGGTGAACAATGAGCAGTTCTTC.

This chain joins TRBV6-2 or TRBV6-3 and TRBJ2-5, with 11 bases identical to TRBD2. CDR1 is MNHEY and CDR2 is SVGEGT in the germline V gene. J gave up 1 base and V 9 bases, and 13 bases lay outside the gene matches. The CDR3 length is 17 residues. CDR3 sequence: CASRPHLTSGTQETQYF. CDR3 nucleotides: TGTGCCAGTAGGCCCCACCTGACTAGCGGGACCCAAGAGACCCAGTACTTC.

In regard to this clonotype: The junction shows a germline mismatch at one end, possibly a read error. V gene TRBV6-2 or TRBV6-3 combines with J gene TRBJ2-2; D call uncertain. Germline lookup yields CDR1 MNHEY and CDR2 SVGEGT. The CDR3 covers 13 residues. The CDR3 DNA is TGTGCCAGCAGTTACGCGAAAACCGGGGAGCTGTTTTTT. Translation gives CASSYAKTGELFF.